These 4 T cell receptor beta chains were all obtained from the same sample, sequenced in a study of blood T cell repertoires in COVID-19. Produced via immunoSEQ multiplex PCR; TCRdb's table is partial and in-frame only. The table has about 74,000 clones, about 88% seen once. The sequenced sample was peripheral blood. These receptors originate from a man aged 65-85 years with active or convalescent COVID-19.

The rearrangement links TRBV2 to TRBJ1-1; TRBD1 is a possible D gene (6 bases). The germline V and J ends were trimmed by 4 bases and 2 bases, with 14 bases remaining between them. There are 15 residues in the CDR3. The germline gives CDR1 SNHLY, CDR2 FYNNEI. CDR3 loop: CASSVFRGINTEAFF. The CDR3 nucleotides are TGTGCCAGCAGTGTGTTCAGGGGAATTAACACTGAAGCTTTCTTT.

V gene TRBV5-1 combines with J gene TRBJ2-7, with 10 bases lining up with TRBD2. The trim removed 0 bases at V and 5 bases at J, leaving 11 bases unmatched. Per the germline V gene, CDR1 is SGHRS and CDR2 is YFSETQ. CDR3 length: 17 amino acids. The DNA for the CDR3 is TGCGCCAGCAGCTTGGCCGCGAGCGGGAGGGCCGTCGACGAGCAGTACTTC. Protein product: CASSLAASGRAVDEQYF. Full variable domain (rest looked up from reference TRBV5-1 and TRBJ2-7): KAGVTQTPRYLIKTRGQQVTLSCSPISGHRSVSWYQQTPGQGLQFLFEYFSETQRNKGNFPGRFSGRQFSNSRSEMNVSTLELGDSALYLCASSLAASGRAVDEQYFGPGTRLTVT.

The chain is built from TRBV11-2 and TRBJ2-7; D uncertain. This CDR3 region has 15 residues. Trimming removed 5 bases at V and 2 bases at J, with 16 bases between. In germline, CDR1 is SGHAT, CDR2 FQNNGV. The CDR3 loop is CASSPTRVVPYEQYF. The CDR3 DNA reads TGTGCCAGCAGCCCGACTCGAGTGGTACCCTACGAGCAGTACTTC. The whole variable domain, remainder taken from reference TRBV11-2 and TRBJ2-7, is EAGVAQSPRYKIIEKRQSVAFWCNPISGHATLYWYQQILGQGPKLLIQFQNNGVVDDSQLPKDRFSAERLKGVDSTLKIQPAKLEDSAVYLCASSPTRVVPYEQYFGPGTRLTVT.

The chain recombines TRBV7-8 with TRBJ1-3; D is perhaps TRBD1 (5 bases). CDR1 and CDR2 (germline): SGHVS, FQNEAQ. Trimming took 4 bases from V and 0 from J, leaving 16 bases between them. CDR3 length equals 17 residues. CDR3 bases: TGTGCCAGCAGCTCGTTAGACAGACGAAACTCTGGAAACACCATATATTTT. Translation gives CASSSLDRRNSGNTIYF.